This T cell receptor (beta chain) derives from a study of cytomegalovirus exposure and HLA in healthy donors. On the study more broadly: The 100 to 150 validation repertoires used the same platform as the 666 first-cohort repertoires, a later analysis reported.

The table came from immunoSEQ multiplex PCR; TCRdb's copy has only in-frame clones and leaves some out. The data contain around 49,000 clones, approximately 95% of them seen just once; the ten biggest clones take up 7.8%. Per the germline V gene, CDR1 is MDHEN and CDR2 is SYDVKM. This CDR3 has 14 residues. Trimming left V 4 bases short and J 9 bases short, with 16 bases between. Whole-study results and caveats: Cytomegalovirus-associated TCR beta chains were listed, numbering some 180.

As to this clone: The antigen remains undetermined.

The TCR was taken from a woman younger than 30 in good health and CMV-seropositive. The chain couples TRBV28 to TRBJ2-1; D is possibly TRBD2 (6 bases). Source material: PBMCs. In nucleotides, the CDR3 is TGTGCCAGCAGTTCGACCAGCGGGTCCTTTGAGCAGTTCTTC. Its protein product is CASSSTSGSFEQFF.